This TCR beta chain was recovered during a study of CD8+ T cells in alopecia areata. Study summary: Tofacitinib administration to treated patients was oral, at 5 to 10 mg twice daily.

Sequencing relied on a cDNA template that was reverse transcribed from extracted RNA. Clones were sequenced by immunoSEQ multiplex PCR, and TCRdb holds only the in-frame ones, with some missing. The data contain 90,000 to 100,000 clones, around 44% of them seen just once; the ten biggest clones take up around 0.8%. This CDR3 has 12 amino acids. Germline V CDR1 and CDR2: MDHEN, SYDVKM. Trimming took off 8 bases at V and 11 bases at J, with 18 bases between the two ends. Alopecia areata patients gave lesional scalp punch biopsies and peripheral blood samples. Isolation of CD4+ and CD8+ T cells from PBMCs was achieved by sorting.

The TCR was taken from a human donor with alopecia areata. This chain uses TRBV28 with TRBJ1-1; D may be TRBD1 (5 bases). Specimen: CD4+ T cells sorted from blood. CDR3 nucleotide sequence: TGTGCCAGCGGACGCGGGGGGATCACGGCTTTCTTT. The encoded protein is CASGRGGITAFF. Looking up the rest from reference TRBV28 and TRBJ1-1 gives the full variable domain: DVKVTQSSRYLVKRTGEKVFLECVQDMDHENMFWYRQDPGLGLRLIYFSYDVKMKEKGDIPEGYSVSREKKERFSLILESASTNQTSMYLCASGRGGITAFFGQGTRLTVV.